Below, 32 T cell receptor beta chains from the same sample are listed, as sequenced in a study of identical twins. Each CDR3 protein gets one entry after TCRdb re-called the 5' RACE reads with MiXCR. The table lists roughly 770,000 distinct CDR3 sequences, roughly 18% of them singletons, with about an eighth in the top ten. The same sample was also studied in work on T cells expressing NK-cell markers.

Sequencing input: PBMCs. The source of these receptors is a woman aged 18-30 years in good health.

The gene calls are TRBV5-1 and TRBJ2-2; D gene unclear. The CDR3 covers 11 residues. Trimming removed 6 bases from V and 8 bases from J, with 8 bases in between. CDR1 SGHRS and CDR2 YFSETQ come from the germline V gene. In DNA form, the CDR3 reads TGCGCCAGCATGCGTGAAGGGGAGCTGTTTTTT. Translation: CASMREGELFF.

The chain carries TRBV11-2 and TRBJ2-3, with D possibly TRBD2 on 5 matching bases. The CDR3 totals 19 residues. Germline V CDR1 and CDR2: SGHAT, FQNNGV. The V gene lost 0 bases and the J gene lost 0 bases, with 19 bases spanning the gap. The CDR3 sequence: CASSLDLVGRAASTDTQYF. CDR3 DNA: TGTGCCAGCAGCTTAGATTTGGTTGGGCGAGCGGCCAGCACAGATACGCAGTATTTT.

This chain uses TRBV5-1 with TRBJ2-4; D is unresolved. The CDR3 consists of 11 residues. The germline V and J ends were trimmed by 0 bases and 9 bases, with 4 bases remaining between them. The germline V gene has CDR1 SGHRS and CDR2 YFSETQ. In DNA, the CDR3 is TGCGCCAGCAGCTTGGGTCTCATTCAGTACTTC. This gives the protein CASSLGLIQYF.

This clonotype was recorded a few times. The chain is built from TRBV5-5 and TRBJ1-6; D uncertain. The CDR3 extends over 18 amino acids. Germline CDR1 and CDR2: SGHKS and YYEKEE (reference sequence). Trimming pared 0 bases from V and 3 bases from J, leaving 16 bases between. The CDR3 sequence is CASSLVPREIGYNSPLHF. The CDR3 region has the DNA TGTGCCAGCAGCTTGGTGCCCCGGGAGATCGGCTATAATTCACCCCTCCACTTT.

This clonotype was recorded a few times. For the CDR3, the DNA is TGCAGTGCTAGATATTCCCTGAACACTGAAGCTTTCTTT. It encodes CSARYSLNTEAFF. The V and J genes are TRBV20-1 and TRBJ1-1; D not certain. The V end lost 2 bases, the J end lost 0 bases, and 7 bases lay between the germline ends. Germline CDR1 is DFQATT and CDR2 is SNEGSKA (reference sequence). The CDR3 contains 13 residues.

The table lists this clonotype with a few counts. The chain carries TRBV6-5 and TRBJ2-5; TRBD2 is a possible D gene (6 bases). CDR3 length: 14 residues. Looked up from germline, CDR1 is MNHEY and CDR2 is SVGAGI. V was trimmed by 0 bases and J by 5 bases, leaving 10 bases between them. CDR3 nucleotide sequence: TGTGCCAGCAGTTACTCAGCGGGCGGGGAGACCCAGTACTTC. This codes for CASSYSAGGETQYF.

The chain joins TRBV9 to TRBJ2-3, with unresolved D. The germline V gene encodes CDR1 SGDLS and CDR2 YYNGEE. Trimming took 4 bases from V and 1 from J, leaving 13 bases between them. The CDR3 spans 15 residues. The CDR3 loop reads CASSHLTPGTDTQYF. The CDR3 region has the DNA TGTGCCAGCAGCCATTTAACCCCGGGCACAGATACGCAGTATTTT.

The CDR3 region is CASSQGTGGFVEQFF. The CDR3 DNA follows: TGTGCCAGCAGCCAGGGGACAGGGGGTTTTGTTGAGCAGTTCTTC. The chain carries TRBV3-1 and TRBJ2-1; the match to TRBD1 covers 11 bases. Germline CDR1 and CDR2: LGHDT and YNNKEL (reference sequence). The CDR3 runs to 15 residues. After removal of 3 bases from V and 9 bases from J, the junction contained 7 bases not matched to a gene.

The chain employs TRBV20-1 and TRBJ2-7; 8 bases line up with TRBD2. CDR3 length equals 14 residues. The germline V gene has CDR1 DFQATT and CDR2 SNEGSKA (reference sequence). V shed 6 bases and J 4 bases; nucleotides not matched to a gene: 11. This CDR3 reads CSAPAGGAVYEQYF. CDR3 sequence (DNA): TGCAGTGCCCCCGCGGGGGGCGCGGTATACGAGCAGTACTTC.

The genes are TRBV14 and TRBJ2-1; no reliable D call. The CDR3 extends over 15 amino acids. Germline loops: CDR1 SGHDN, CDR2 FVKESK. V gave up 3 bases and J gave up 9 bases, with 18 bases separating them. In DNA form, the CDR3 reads TGTGCCAGCAGCCATGCGGTTGTTTTAGGGTTTGAGCAGTTCTTC. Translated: CASSHAVVLGFEQFF.

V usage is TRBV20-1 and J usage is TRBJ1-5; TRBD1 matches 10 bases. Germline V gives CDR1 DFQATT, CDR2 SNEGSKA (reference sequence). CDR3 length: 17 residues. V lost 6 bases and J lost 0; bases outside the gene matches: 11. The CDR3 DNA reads TGCAGTGCGACCGGGACAGGGGCCCAATATAGCAATCAGCCCCAGCATTTT. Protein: CSATGTGAQYSNQPQHF.

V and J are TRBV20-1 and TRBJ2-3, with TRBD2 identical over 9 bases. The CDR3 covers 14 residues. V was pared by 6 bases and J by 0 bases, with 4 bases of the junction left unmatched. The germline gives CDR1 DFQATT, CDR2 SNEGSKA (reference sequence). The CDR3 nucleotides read TGCAGTGCACCTCTAGCGGGAAGCACAGATACGCAGTATTTT. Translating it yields CSAPLAGSTDTQYF.

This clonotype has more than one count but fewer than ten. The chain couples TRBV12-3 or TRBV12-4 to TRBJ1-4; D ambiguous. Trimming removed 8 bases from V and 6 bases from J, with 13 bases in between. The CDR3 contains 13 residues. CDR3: CASRWESYEKLFF. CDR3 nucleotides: TGTGCCAGCCGGTGGGAGAGCTATGAAAAACTGTTTTTT.

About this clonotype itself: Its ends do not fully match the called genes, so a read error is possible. This CDR3 reads CASRQGVAGLGYEQYF. Written as DNA, the CDR3 is TGCGCCAGCAGACAAGGGGTCGCGGGACTAGGGTACGAGCAGTACTTC. This chain links TRBV4-3 with TRBJ2-7; 8 bases match TRBD2. Germline assignment: CDR1 LGHNA and CDR2 YSLEER. The CDR3 runs 16 residues.

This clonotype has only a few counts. CDR3 nucleotide sequence: TGTGCCAGCACCTCGACCATGGGAGGCGGCTACACCTTC. This encodes CASTSTMGGGYTF. V gene TRBV12-3 or TRBV12-4 combines with J gene TRBJ1-2; D call uncertain. Trimming pared 7 bases from V and 8 bases from J, leaving 17 bases between. The CDR3 runs to 13 residues.

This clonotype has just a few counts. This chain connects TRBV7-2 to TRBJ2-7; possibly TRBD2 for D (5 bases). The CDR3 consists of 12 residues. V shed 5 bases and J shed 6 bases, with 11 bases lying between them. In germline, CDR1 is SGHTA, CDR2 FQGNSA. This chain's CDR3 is CASSTSGLEQYF. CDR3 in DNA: TGTGCCAGCAGCACCTCAGGACTCGAGCAGTACTTC.

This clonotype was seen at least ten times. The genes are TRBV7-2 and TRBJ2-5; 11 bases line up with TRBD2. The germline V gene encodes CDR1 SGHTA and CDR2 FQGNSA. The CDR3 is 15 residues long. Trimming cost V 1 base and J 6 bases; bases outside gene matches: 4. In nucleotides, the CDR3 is TGTGCCAGCAGCTTAGAACTAGCGGGGGAAAAGACCCAGTACTTC. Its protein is CASSLELAGEKTQYF.

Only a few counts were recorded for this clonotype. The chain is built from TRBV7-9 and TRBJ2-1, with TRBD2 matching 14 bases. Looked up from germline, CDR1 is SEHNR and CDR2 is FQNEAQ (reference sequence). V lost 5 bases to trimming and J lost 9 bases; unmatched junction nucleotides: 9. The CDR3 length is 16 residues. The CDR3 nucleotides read TGTGCCAGCAGCCCCAGACTAGCGGGAGGGCCGGGTGAGCAGTTCTTC. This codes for CASSPRLAGGPGEQFF.

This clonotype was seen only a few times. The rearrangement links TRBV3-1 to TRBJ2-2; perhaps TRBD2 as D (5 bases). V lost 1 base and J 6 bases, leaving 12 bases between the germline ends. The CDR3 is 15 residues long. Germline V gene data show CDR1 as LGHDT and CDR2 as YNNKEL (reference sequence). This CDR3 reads CASSQAGAVSGELFF. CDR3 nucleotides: TGTGCCAGCAGCCAAGCAGGAGCGGTGTCCGGGGAGCTGTTTTTT.

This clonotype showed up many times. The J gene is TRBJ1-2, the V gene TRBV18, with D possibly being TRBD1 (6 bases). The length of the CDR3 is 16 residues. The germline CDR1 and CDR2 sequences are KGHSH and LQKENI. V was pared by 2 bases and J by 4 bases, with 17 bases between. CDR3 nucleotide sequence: TGTGCCAGCTCACCAACGGACAGCCTCGAAGGCTATGGCTACACCTTC. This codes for CASSPTDSLEGYGYTF.

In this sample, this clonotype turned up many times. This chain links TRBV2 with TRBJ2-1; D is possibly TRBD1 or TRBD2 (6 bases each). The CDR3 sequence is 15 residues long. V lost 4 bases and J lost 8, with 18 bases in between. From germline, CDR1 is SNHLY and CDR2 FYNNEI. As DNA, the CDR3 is TGTGCCAGCAGTGTGGGGGGCCCGCAGGTCCATGAGCAGTTCTTC. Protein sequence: CASSVGGPQVHEQFF.

CDR3 residues: CSASVGGNTYEQYF. In nucleotides, the CDR3 is TGCAGTGCTAGCGTGGGCGGGAATACCTACGAGCAGTACTTC. V and J are TRBV20-1 and TRBJ2-7, with TRBD2 as a possible D gene (6 bases). Germline CDR1 DFQATT, CDR2 SNEGSKA (reference sequence). The V gene lost 3 bases and the J gene lost 2 bases, with 14 bases spanning the gap. CDR3 size: 14 residues.

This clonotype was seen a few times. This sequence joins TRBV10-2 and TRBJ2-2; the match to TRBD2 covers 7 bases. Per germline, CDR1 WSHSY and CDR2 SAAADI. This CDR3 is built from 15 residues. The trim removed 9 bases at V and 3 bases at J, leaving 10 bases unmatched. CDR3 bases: TGCGCCAGGGTCCTCGGGGGAGGGTACACCGGGGAGCTGTTTTTT. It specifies CARVLGGGYTGELFF.

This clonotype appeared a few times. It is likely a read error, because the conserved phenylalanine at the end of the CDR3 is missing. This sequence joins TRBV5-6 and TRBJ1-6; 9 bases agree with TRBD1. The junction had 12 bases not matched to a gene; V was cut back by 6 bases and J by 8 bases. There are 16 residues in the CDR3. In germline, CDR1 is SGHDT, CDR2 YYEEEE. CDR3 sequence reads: CASIIPGGQGDSPLHL. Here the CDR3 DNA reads TGTGCCAGCATCATACCGGGGGGACAGGGCGATTCACCCCTCCACCTT.

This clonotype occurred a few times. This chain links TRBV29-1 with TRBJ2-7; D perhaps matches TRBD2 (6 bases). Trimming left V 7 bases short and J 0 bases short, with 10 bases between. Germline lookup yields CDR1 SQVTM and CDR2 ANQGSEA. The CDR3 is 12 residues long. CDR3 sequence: CSGGVSSYEQYF. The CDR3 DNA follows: TGCAGCGGGGGGGTTTCCTCCTACGAGCAGTACTTC.

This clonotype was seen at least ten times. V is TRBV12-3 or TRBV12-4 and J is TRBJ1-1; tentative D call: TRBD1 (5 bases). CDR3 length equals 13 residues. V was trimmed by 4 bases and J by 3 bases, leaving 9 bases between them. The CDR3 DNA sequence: TGTGCCAGCAGTTGGGGAGGGGACACTGAAGCTTTCTTT. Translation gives CASSWGGDTEAFF.

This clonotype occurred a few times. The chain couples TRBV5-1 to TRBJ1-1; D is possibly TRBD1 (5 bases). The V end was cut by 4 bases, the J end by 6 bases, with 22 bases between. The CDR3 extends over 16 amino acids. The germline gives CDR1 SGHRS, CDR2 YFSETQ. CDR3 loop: CASSPEWGRGFAEAFF. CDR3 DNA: TGCGCCAGCAGCCCAGAGTGGGGGAGGGGTTTCGCTGAAGCTTTCTTT.

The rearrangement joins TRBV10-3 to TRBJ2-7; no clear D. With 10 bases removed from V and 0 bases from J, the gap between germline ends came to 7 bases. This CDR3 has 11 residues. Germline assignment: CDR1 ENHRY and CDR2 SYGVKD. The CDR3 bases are TGTGCCACCCACGGCTCCTACGAGCAGTACTTC. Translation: CATHGSYEQYF.

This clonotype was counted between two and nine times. CDR3 sequence reads: CASSPDGGTGELFF. The CDR3 nucleotides read TGCGCCAGCAGCCCGGACGGTGGCACCGGGGAGCTGTTTTTT. V and J are TRBV5-1 and TRBJ2-2; D not certain. Germline CDR1 SGHRS, CDR2 YFSETQ. The ends were cut back, 4 bases at V and 4 bases at J, with 11 bases in the middle. This CDR3 spans 14 amino acids.

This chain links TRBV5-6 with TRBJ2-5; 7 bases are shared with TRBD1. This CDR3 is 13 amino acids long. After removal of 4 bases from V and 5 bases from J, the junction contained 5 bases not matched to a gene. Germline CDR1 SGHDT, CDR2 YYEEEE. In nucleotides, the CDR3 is TGTGCCAGCAGCCAAGGGACAGCGGAGACCCAGTACTTC. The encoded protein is CASSQGTAETQYF.

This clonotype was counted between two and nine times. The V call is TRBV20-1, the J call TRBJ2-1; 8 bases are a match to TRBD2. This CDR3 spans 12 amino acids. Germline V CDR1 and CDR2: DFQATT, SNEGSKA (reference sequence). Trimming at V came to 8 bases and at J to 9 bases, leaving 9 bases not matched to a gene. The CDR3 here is CSLAGRGVEQFF. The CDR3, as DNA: TGCAGTTTAGCGGGAAGGGGTGTTGAGCAGTTCTTC.

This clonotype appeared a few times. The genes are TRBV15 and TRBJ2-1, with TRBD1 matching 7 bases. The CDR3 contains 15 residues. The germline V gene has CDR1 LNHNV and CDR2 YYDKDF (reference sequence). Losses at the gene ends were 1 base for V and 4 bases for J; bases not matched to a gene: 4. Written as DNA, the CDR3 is TGTGCCACCAGCAGAGGAAGGGGGCGGTACAATGAGCAGTTCTTC. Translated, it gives CATSRGRGRYNEQFF.